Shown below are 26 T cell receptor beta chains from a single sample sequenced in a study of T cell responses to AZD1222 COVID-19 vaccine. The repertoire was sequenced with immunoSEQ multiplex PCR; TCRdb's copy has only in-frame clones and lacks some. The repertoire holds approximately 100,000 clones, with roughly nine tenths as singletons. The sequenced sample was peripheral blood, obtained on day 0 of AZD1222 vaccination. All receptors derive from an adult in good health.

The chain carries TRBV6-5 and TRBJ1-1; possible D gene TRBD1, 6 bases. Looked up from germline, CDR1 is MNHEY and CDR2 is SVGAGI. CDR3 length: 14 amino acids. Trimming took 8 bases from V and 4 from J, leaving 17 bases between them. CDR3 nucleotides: TGTGCCAGCCAACTGGGCAGGGGCGGCACTGAAGCTTTCTTT. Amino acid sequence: CASQLGRGGTEAFF.

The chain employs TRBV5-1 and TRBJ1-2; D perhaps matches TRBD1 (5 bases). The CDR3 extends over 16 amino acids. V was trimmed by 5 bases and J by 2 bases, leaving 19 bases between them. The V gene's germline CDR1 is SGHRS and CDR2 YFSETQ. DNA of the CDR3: TGCGCCAGCAGTTCGACCGGGACGCCCTCCAACTATGGCTACACCTTC. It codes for CASSSTGTPSNYGYTF.

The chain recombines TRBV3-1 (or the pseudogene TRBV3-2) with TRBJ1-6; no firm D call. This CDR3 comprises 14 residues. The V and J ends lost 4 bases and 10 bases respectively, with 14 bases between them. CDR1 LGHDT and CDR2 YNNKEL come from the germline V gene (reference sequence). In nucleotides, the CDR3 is TGTGCCAGCAGCCCCGGGCAGGCCGAATCACCCCTCCACTTT. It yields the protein CASSPGQAESPLHF.

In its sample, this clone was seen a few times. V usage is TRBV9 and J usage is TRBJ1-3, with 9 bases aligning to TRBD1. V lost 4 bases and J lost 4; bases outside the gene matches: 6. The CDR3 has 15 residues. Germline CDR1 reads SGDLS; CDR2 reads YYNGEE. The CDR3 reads CASSSSTGGGNTIYF. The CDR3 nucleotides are TGTGCCAGCAGCTCCTCAACAGGGGGCGGAAACACCATATATTTT. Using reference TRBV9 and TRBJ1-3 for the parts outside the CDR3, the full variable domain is DSGVTQTPKHLITATGQRVTLRCSPRSGDLSVYWYQQSLDQGLQFLIQYYNGEERAKGNILERFSAQQFPDLHSELNLSSLELGDSALYFCASSSSTGGGNTIYFGEGSWLTVV.

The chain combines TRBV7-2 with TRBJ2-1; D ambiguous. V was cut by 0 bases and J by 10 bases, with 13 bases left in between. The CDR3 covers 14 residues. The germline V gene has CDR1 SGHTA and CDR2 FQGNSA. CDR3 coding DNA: TGTGCCAGCAGCTTAGCACTCTGGCTTGGCGAGCAGTTCTTC. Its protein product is CASSLALWLGEQFF.

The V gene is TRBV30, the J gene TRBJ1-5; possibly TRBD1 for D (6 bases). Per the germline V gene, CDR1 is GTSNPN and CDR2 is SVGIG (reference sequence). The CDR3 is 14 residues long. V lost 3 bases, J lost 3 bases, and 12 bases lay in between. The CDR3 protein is CAWSSGGINQPQHF. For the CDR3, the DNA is TGTGCCTGGAGCTCCGGGGGCATCAATCAGCCCCAGCATTTT. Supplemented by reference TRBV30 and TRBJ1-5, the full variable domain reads SQTIHQWPATLVQPVGSPLSLECTVEGTSNPNLYWYRQAAGRGLQLLFYSVGIGQISSEVPQNLSASRPQDRQFILSSKKLLLSDSGFYLCAWSSGGINQPQHFGDGTRLSIL.

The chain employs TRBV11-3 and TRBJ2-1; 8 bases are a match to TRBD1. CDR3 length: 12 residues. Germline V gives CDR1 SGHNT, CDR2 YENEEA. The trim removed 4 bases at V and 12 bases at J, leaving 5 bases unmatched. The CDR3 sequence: CASSSTGGGQFF. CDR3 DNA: TGTGCCAGCAGCTCCACAGGGGGAGGGCAGTTCTTC. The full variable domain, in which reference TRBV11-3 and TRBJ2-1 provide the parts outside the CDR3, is EAGVVQSPRYKIIEKKQPVAFWCNPISGHNTLYWYLQNLGQGPELLIRYENEEAVDDSQLPKDRFSAERLKGVDSTLKIQPAELGDSAVYLCASSSTGGGQFFGPGTRLTVL.

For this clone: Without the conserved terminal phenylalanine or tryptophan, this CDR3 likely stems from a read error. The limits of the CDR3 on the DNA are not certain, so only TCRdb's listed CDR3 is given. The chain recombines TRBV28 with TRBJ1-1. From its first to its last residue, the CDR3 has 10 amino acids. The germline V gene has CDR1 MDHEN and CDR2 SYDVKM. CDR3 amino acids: CASSFAGDRL.

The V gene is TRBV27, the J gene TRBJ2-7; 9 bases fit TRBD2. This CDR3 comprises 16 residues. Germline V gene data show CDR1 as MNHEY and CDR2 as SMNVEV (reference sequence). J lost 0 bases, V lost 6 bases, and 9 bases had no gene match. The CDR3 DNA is TGTGCCAGCAGCACCAAGACTAGCGGTTACTCCTACGAGCAGTACTTC. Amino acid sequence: CASSTKTSGYSYEQYF.

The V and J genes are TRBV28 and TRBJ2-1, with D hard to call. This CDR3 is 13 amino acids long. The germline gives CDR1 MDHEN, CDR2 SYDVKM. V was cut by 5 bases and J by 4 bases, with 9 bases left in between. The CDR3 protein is CASSPQKYNEQFF. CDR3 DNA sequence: TGTGCCAGCAGTCCCCAGAAATACAATGAGCAGTTCTTC.

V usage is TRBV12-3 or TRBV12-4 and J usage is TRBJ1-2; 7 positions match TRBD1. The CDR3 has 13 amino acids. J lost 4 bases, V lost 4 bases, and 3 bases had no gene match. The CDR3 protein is CASSYDRAYGYTF. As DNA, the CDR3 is TGTGCCAGCAGTTACGACAGGGCCTATGGCTACACCTTC.

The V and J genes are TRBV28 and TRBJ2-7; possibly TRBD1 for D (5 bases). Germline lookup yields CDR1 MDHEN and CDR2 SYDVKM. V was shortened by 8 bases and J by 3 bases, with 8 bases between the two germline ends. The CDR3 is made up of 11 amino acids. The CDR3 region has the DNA TGTGCCAGCGGACAAAGCTACGAGCAGTACTTC. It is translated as CASGQSYEQYF.

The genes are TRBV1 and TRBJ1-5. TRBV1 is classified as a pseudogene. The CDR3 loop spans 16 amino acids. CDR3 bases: TGCACCAGCAGCCAAGTAGGACTGGTTAGCAATCAGCCCCAGCATTTT. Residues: CTSSQVGLVSNQPQHF.

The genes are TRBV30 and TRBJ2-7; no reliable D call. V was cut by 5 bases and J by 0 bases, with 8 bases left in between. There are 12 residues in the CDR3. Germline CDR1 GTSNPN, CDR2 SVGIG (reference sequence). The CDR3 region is CAWADSSYEQYF. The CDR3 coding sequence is TGTGCCTGGGCTGATAGCTCCTACGAGCAGTACTTC.

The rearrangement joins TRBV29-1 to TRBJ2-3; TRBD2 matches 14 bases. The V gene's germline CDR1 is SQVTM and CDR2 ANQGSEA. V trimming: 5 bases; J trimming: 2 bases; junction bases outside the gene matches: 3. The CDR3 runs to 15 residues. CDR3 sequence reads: CSVQTSGRATDTQYF. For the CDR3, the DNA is TGCAGCGTTCAGACTAGCGGGAGGGCCACAGATACGCAGTATTTT.

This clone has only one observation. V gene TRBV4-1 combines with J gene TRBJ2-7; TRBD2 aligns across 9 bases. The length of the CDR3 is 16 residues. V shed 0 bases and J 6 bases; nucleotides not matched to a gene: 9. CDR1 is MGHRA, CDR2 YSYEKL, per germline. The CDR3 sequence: CASSQDGSGSFREQYF. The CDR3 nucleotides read TGCGCCAGCAGCCAAGATGGTAGCGGGAGTTTCCGCGAGCAGTACTTC.

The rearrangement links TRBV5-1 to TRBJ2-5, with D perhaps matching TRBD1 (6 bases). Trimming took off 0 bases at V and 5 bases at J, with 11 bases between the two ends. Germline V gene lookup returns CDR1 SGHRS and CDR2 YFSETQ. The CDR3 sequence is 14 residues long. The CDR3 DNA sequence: TGCGCCAGCAGCTTGGTGGGGGCACAGGAGACCCAGTACTTC. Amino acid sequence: CASSLVGAQETQYF.

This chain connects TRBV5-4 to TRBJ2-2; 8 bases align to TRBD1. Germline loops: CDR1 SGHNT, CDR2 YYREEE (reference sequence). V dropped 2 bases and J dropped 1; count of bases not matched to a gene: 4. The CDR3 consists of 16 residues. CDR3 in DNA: TGTGCCAGCAGCTTCGGAGGGACAGGGAACACCGGGGAGCTGTTTTTT. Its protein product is CASSFGGTGNTGELFF. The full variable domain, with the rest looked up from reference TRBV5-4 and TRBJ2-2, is ETGVTQSPTHLIKTRGQQVTLRCSSQSGHNTVSWYQQALGQGPQFIFQYYREEENGRGNFPPRFSGLQFPNYSSELNVNALELDDSALYLCASSFGGTGNTGELFFGEGSRLTVL.

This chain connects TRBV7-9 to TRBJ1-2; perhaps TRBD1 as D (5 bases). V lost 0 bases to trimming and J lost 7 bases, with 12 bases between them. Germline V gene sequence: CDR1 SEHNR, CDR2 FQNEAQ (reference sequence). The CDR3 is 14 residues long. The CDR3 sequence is CASSLALTGAGYTF. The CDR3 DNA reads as TGTGCCAGCAGCTTAGCGCTCACAGGAGCTGGCTACACCTTC.

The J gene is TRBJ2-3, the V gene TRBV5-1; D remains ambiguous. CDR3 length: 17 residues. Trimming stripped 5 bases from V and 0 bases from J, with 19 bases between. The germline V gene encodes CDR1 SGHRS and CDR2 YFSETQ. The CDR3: CASSSTPSAASTDTQYF. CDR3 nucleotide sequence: TGCGCCAGCAGTTCCACACCCTCGGCAGCGAGCACAGATACGCAGTATTTT.

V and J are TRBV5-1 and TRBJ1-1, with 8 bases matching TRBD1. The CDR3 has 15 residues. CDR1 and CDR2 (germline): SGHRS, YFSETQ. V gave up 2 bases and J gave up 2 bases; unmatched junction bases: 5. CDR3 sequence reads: CASSFVGQGNTEAFF. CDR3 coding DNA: TGCGCCAGCAGCTTCGTAGGACAGGGAAACACTGAAGCTTTCTTT. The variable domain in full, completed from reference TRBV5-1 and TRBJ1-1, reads KAGVTQTPRYLIKTRGQQVTLSCSPISGHRSVSWYQQTPGQGLQFLFEYFSETQRNKGNFPGRFSGRQFSNSRSEMNVSTLELGDSALYLCASSFVGQGNTEAFFGQGTRLTVV.

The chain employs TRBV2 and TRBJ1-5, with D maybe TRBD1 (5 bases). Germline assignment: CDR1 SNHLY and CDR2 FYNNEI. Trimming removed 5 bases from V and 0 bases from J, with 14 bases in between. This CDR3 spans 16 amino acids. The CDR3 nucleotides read TGTGCCAGCAGTCTGAACTCCAGGGCTAGCAATCAGCCCCAGCATTTT. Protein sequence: CASSLNSRASNQPQHF.

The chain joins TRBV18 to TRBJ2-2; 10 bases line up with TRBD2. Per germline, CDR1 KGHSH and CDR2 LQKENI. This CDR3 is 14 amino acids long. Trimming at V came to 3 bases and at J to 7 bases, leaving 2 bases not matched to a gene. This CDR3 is CASSPWTSGGELFF. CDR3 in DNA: TGTGCCAGCTCACCTTGGACTAGCGGCGGGGAGCTGTTTTTT.

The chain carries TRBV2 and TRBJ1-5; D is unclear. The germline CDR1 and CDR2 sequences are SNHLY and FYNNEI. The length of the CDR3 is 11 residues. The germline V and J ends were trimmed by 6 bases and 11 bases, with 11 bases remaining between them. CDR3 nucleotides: TGTGCCAGCAGCCTAGCTTCATCCCAGCATTTT. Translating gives CASSLASSQHF. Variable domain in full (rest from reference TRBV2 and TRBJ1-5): EPEVTQTPSHQVTQMGQEVILRCVPISNHLYFYWYRQILGQKVEFLVSFYNNEISEKSEIFDDQFSVERPDGSNFTLKIRSTKLEDSAMYFCASSLASSQHFGDGTRLSIL.

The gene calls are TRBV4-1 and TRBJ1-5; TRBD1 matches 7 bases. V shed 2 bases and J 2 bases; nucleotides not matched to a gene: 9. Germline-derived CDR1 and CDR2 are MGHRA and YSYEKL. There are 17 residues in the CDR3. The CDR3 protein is CASSQLSGGDGNQPQHF. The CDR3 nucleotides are TGCGCCAGCAGCCAATTGTCAGGGGGAGATGGCAATCAGCCCCAGCATTTT.

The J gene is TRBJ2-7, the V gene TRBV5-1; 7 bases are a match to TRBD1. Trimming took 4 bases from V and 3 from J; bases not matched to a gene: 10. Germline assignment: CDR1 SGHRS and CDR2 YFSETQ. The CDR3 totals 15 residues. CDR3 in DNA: TGCGCCAGCAGCCCGGACGGGACAGACTTCTACGAGCAGTACTTC. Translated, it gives CASSPDGTDFYEQYF.